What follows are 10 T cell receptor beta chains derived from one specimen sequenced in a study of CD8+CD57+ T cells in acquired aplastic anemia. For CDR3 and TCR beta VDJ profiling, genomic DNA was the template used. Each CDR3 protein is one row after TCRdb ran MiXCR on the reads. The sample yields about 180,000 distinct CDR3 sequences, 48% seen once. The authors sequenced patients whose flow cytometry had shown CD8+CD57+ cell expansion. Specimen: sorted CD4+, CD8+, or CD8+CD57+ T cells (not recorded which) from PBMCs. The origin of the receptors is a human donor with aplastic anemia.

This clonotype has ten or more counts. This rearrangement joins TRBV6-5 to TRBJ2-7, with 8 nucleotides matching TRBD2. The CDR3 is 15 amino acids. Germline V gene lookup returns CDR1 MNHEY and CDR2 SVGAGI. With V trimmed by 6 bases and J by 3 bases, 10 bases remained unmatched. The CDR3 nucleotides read TGTGCCAGCAGCTTAGCGCGGGGGGAAGTCTACGAGCAGTACTTC. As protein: CASSLARGEVYEQYF.

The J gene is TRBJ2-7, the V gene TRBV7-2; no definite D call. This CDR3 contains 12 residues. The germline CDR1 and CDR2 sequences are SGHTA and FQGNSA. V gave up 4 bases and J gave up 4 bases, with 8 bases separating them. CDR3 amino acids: CASSYSGYEQYF. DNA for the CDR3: TGTGCCAGCAGCTACTCTGGTTACGAGCAGTACTTC.

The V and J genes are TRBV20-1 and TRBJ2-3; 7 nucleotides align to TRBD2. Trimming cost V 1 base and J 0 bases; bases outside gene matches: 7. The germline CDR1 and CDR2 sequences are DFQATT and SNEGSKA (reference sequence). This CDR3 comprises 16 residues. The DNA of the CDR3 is TGCAGTGCTAGAGCCGCCGATAGCGGGAGCACAGATACGCAGTATTTT. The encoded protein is CSARAADSGSTDTQYF.

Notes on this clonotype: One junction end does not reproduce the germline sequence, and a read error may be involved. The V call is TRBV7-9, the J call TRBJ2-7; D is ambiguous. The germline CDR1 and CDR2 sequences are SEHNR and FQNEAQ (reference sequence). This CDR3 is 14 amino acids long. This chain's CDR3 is CVSSQDLVSYEQYF. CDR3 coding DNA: TGTGTCAGCAGCCAAGATCTGGTCTCTTACGAGCAGTACTTC.

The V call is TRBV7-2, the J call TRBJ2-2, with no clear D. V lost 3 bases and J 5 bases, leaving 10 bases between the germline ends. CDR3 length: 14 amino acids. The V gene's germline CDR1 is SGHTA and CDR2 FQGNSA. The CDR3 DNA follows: TGTGCCAGCAGCTTGAGTTTCGATACCGGGGAGCTGTTTTTT. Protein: CASSLSFDTGELFF.

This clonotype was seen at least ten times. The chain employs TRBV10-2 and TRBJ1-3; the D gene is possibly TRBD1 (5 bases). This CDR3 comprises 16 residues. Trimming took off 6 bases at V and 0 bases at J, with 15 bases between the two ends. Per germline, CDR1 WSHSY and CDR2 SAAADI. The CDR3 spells CASRDRGRVSGNTIYF. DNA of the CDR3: TGCGCCAGCAGGGACCGGGGACGGGTCTCTGGAAACACCATATATTTT.

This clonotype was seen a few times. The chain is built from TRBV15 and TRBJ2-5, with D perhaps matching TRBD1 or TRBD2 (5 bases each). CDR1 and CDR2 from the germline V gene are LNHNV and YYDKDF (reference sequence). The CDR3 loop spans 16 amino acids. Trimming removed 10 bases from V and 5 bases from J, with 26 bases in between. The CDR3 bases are TGTGCCAGCAGTGAGGGGTGGCAGGGTGGGCAGGAGACCCAGTACTTC. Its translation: CASSEGWQGGQETQYF.

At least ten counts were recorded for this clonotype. The CDR3: CASSRTSGGNAGELFF. Written as DNA, the CDR3 is TGTGCCAGCAGTCGGACTAGCGGGGGTAACGCCGGGGAGCTGTTTTTT. The chain joins TRBV7-3 to TRBJ2-2, with 13 bases lining up with TRBD2. V trimming: 6 bases; J trimming: 6 bases; junction bases outside the gene matches: 7. Germline values: CDR1 SGHTA, CDR2 FQGTGA. The CDR3 contains 16 residues. Using reference TRBV7-3 and TRBJ2-2 for the parts outside the CDR3, the full variable domain is GAGVSQTPSNKVTEKGKYVELRCDPISGHTALYWYRQSLGQGPEFLIYFQGTGAADDSGLPNDRFFAVRPEGSVSTLKIQRTERGDSAVYLCASSRTSGGNAGELFFGEGSRLTVL.

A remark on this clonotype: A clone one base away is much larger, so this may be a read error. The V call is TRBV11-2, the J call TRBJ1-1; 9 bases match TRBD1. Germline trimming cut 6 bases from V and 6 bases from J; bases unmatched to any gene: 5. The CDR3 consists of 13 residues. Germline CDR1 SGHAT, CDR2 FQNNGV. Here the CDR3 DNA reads TGTGCCAGCAGGGCGACAGGGGGGGCTGAAGCTTTCTTT. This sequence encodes CASRATGGAEAFF.

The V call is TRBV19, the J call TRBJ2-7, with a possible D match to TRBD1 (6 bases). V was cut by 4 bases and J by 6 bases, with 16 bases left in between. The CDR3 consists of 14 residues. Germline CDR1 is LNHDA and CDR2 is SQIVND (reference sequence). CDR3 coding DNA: TGTGCCAGTAGTAGTGCAGGGGCCGAGGGCGAGCAGTACTTC. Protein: CASSSAGAEGEQYF.